Sequencing of this TCR beta chain was carried out in a study of Tregs in tolerant kidney transplant recipients. Study as a whole: Recipients received nonmyeloablative bone marrow transplants from related graft donors, with transient mixed chimerism.

Trimming took 6 bases from V and 7 from J, leaving 13 bases between them. The CDR3 is made up of 14 amino acids. Germline V gives CDR1 LNHDA, CDR2 SQIVND (reference sequence). Thawed PBMCs were FACS-sorted into unstimulated CD4+CD25+CD127- regulatory T cells, CD4+CD25- non-regulatory cells, CD4 and CD8 cells. Thawed PBMCs were rested overnight at 37°C with around 200 IU/ml IL-2 before regulatory T cell sorting. Concerning this clone itself: Its antigen is currently unknown.

General study points: No direct test of biological reproducibility was done here.

TCRdb's copy holds only in-frame clones and misses some; the assay was immunoSEQ multiplex PCR. The sample shows 75,000 to 85,000 clones, more than 85% of them seen only once. Source: Tregs from blood, taken before the transplant. The receptor was isolated from a human donor who received a combined kidney and bone marrow transplant. The chain links TRBV19 to TRBJ1-6; no clear D gene. The CDR3 nucleotides read TGTGCCAGTAGGCAGGCGTTCGGAAATTCACCCCTCCACTTT. It codes for CASRQAFGNSPLHF.